This T cell receptor beta chain was sequenced during a study of cytomegalovirus exposure and HLA in healthy donors. Study-level findings and limits: CMV serostatus was the only immune exposure information that was available. Earlier analysis found most TCR beta V segments productive about 90% or about 30% of the time. Analyses of presence and absence presupposed an approximately uniform sequencing depth across donors.

This CDR3 has 15 amino acids. CDR1 SGHRS and CDR2 YFSETQ come from the germline V gene. About this clone: Its antigen is still unknown. One end of the junction varies from germline; a read error may be responsible.

The PCR employed 60 Vbeta primers together with 13 Jbeta primers. TCRdb keeps only in-frame clones here, not all; method: immunoSEQ multiplex PCR. The table records some 220,000 clones, 75% to 85% of them present only once. This receptor was obtained from a woman aged 55-75 years in good health and CMV-seropositive. Source material: PBMCs. V gene TRBV5-1 combines with J gene TRBJ2-7; perhaps TRBD1 as D (5 bases). CDR3 sequence reads: CASSFTTVTVYEQYF. CDR3 nucleotides: TGCGCCAGCAGCTTCACGACCGTGACAGTTTACGAACAGTACTTC.